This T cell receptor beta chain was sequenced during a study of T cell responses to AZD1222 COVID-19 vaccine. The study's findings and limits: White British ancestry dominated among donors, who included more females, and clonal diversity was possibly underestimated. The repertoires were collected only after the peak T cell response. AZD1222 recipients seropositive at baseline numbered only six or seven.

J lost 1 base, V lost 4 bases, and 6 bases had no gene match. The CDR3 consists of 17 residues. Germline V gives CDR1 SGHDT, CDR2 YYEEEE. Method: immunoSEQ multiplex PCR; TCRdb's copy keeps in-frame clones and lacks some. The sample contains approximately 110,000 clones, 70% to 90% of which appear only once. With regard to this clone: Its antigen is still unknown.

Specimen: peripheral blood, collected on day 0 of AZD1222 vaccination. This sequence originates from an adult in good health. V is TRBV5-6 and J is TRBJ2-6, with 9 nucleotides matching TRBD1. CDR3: CASSHRDRASGANVLTF. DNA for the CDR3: TGTGCCAGCAGCCACCGGGACAGGGCATCTGGGGCCAACGTCCTGACTTTC.